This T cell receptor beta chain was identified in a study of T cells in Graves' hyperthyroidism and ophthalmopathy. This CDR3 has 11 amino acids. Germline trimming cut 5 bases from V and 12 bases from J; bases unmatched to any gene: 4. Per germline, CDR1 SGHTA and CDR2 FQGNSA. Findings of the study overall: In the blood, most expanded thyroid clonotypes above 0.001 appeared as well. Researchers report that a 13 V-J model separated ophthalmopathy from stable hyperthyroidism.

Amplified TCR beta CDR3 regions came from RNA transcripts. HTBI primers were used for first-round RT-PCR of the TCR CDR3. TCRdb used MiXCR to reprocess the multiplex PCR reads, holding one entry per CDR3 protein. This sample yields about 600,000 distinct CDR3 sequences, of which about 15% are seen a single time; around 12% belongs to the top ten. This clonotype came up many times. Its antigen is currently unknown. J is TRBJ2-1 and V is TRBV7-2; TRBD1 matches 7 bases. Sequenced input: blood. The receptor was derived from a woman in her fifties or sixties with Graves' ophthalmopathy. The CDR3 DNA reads TGTGCCAGCAGCGTACGGGACAGGCAGTTCTTC. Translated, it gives CASSVRDRQFF. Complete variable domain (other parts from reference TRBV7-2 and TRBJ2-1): GAGVSQSPSNKVTEKGKDVELRCDPISGHTALYWYRQSLGQGLEFLIYFQGNSAPDKSGLPSDRFSAERTGGSVSTLTIQRTQQEDSAVYLCASSVRDRQFFGPGTRLTVL.